Below are 26 T cell receptor beta chains sequenced from a single sample in a study of blood T cell repertoires in COVID-19. Generated by immunoSEQ multiplex PCR, the TCRdb table keeps only in-frame clones and is missing some. There are 150,000 or so clones in the sample; 91% occur only once, and roughly 0.51% lies in the top ten. Sequenced sample: peripheral blood. These receptors all stem from a man between 50 and 59 years old with acute or convalescent COVID-19.

V gene TRBV5-5 combines with J gene TRBJ1-1, with 7 bases fitting TRBD1. The germline V gene has CDR1 SGHKS and CDR2 YYEKEE (reference sequence). The CDR3 covers 15 residues. V lost 4 bases to trimming and J lost 1 base; unmatched junction nucleotides: 7. The CDR3 sequence is CASSVMGQSNTEAFF. CDR3 nucleotides: TGTGCCAGCAGCGTCATGGGACAGTCGAACACTGAAGCTTTCTTT.

This chain links TRBV7-2 with TRBJ2-1, with TRBD2 matching over 9 bases. CDR1 is SGHTA and CDR2 is FQGNSA in the germline V gene. CDR3 size: 17 residues. V shed 0 bases, J shed 2 bases, and the junction held 5 bases outside the gene matches. Here the CDR3 DNA reads TGTGCCAGCAGCTTAGCCTCGGGACTAGCAGCCTACAATGAGCAGTTCTTC. Translation gives CASSLASGLAAYNEQFF.

This clone was counted a few times. The chain has TRBV4-1 and TRBJ2-7; TRBD1 is a possible D gene (5 bases). This CDR3 spans 13 amino acids. CDR1 is MGHRA, CDR2 YSYEKL, per germline. V lost 4 bases to trimming and J lost 4 bases, with 11 bases between them. The CDR3, as DNA: TGCGCCAGCAGCCTCCAGGCAGGGTACGAGCAGTACTTC. Residues: CASSLQAGYEQYF.

V and J are TRBV7-6 and TRBJ2-5; 10 nucleotides line up with TRBD2. This CDR3 has 14 amino acids. The V segment lost 5 bases and the J segment 4 bases; nucleotides outside the gene matches: 4. Germline V gene data show CDR1 as SGHVS and CDR2 as FNYEAQ. CDR3 amino acids: CASSHRLAGETQYF. For the CDR3, the DNA is TGTGCCAGCAGCCACCGACTAGCGGGAGAGACCCAGTACTTC.

Only a few counts were recorded for this clone. Other DNA sequences within the sample encode an identical CDR3. The rearrangement joins TRBV10-1 to TRBJ2-1; 13 positions match TRBD2. The germline V gene encodes CDR1 WNHNN and CDR2 SYGVQD (reference sequence). The V and J ends lost 4 bases and 4 bases, in that order; junction bases with no gene match: 1. This CDR3 contains 15 residues. This chain's CDR3 is CASSGGLAGYNEQFF. CDR3 in DNA: TGCGCCAGCAGTGGGGGACTAGCGGGATACAATGAGCAGTTCTTC.

The chain uses TRBV28 and TRBJ1-2; D perhaps matches TRBD1 (5 bases). Germline loops: CDR1 MDHEN, CDR2 SYDVKM. This CDR3 is built from 13 residues. Trimming pared 6 bases from V and 7 bases from J, leaving 15 bases between. CDR3 sequence: CASSLDRLGGYTF. CDR3 coding DNA: TGTGCCAGCAGCCTAGACAGACTTGGTGGCTACACCTTC.

The J gene is TRBJ2-2, the V gene TRBV2, with D hard to call. With 5 bases removed from V and 3 bases from J, the gap between germline ends came to 4 bases. This CDR3 comprises 12 residues. Germline assignment: CDR1 SNHLY and CDR2 FYNNEI. The CDR3 coding sequence is TGTGCCAGCAGTCTGTACACCGGGGAGCTGTTTTTT. Protein: CASSLYTGELFF.

This clone was observed once. The CDR3 here is CASSGGQEIFNEQFF. The CDR3 bases are TGTGCCAGCAGTGGCGGACAGGAGATTTTCAATGAGCAGTTCTTC. The chain employs TRBV28 and TRBJ2-1, with 7 bases identical to TRBD1. Germline assignment: CDR1 MDHEN and CDR2 SYDVKM. The CDR3 contains 15 residues. V was clipped by 5 bases and J by 6 bases; unmatched bases: 10. Together with reference TRBV28 and TRBJ2-1, the CDR3 gives the full variable domain: DVKVTQSSRYLVKRTGEKVFLECVQDMDHENMFWYRQDPGLGLRLIYFSYDVKMKEKGDIPEGYSVSREKKERFSLILESASTNQTSMYLCASSGGQEIFNEQFFGPGTRLTVL.

V usage is TRBV21-1 and J usage is TRBJ1-4. TRBV21-1 is a pseudogene. The CDR3 consists of 18 residues. The CDR3 is CASSKAPRGGSFNEKLFF. Here the CDR3 DNA reads TGTGCCAGCAGCAAAGCACCGCGGGGGGGGTCTTTCAATGAAAAACTGTTTTTT.

The chain is built from TRBV7-9 and TRBJ1-6, with 9 bases aligning to TRBD1. Trimming cost V 1 base and J 9 bases; bases outside gene matches: 10. CDR1 and CDR2 from the germline V gene are SEHNR and FQNEAQ (reference sequence). CDR3 size: 17 residues. The CDR3 loop reads CASSLGRTGQGCSPLHF. The CDR3 DNA reads as TGTGCCAGCAGCTTAGGGAGGACGGGACAGGGTTGTTCACCCCTCCACTTT.

V gene TRBV24-1 combines with J gene TRBJ1-5, with 8 nucleotides matching TRBD1. Trimming at V came to 2 bases and at J to 7 bases, leaving 6 bases not matched to a gene. Per germline, CDR1 KGHDR and CDR2 SFDVKD. The CDR3 length is 15 residues. CDR3 amino acids: CATSDSRTGQQPQHF. The CDR3 DNA follows: TGTGCCACCAGTGATTCGCGGACAGGGCAACAGCCCCAGCATTTT.

Of note for this clone: Other DNA sequences in this specimen translate into the identical CDR3. The chain combines TRBV18 with TRBJ1-5; 7 bases map to TRBD1. Losses at the gene ends were 2 bases for V and 2 bases for J; bases not matched to a gene: 0. CDR1 KGHSH and CDR2 LQKENI come from the germline V gene. The CDR3 length is 14 residues. The CDR3 protein is CASSPGQGNQPQHF. The CDR3 nucleotides are TGTGCCAGCTCACCAGGACAGGGCAATCAGCCCCAGCATTTT.

This chain links TRBV19 with TRBJ2-3; a possible D gene is TRBD1 (6 bases). V was clipped by 8 bases and J by 0 bases, with 12 bases between them. CDR3 length equals 14 residues. The germline gives CDR1 LNHDA, CDR2 SQIVND (reference sequence). CDR3: CASQTGPSTDTQYF. The CDR3, as DNA: TGTGCCAGTCAAACAGGGCCTAGCACAGATACGCAGTATTTT.

J is TRBJ2-6 and V is TRBV4-3; D is uncertain. Trimming took 0 bases from V and 2 from J, leaving 8 bases between them. CDR3 length: 16 residues. The germline CDR1 and CDR2 sequences are LGHNA and YSLEER. CDR3 region: CASSQDSGPGANVLTF. The CDR3 nucleotides read TGCGCCAGCAGCCAAGATTCAGGCCCTGGGGCCAACGTCCTGACTTTC.

The CDR3: CASSLGTGGFNEQFF. The CDR3, as DNA: TGTGCCAGCAGCTTAGGGACAGGGGGCTTCAATGAGCAGTTCTTC. The rearrangement joins TRBV7-8 to TRBJ2-1; 11 bases align to TRBD1. CDR1 is SGHVS, CDR2 FQNEAQ, per germline. CDR3 length: 15 residues. Trimming cost V 1 base and J 6 bases; bases outside gene matches: 2.

V and J are TRBV12-3 or TRBV12-4 and TRBJ2-5; 7 nucleotides match TRBD1. V shed 5 bases, J shed 4 bases, and the junction held 4 bases outside the gene matches. The CDR3 is made up of 13 amino acids. Here the CDR3 DNA reads TGTGCCAGCAGTCTACGACAGGGAGAGACCCAGTACTTC. Translated, it gives CASSLRQGETQYF.

V and J are TRBV11-2 and TRBJ2-5; TRBD1 aligns across 7 bases. This CDR3 spans 15 amino acids. V lost 1 base, J lost 9 bases, and 11 bases stayed unmatched. Germline loops: CDR1 SGHAT, CDR2 FQNNGV. Here the CDR3 DNA reads TGTGCCAGCAGCTTAGTACAGGGGAGAGGGGCGGCCCAGTACTTC. It specifies CASSLVQGRGAAQYF.

V is TRBV27 and J is TRBJ2-3; 7 nucleotides match TRBD1. Unmatched junction bases numbered 9, after V lost 5 bases and J lost 1 base. The CDR3 is made up of 16 amino acids. In germline, CDR1 is MNHEY, CDR2 SMNVEV (reference sequence). CDR3 region: CASSPLQGWGTDTQYF. The CDR3 nucleotides are TGTGCCAGCAGTCCTCTACAGGGGTGGGGCACAGATACGCAGTATTTT.

The chain uses TRBV7-9 and TRBJ1-6; 7 nucleotides align to TRBD1. Germline CDR1 SEHNR, CDR2 FQNEAQ (reference sequence). Trimming cost V 5 bases and J 12 bases; bases outside gene matches: 4. This CDR3 region has 12 residues. CDR3 residues: CASSAGTEPLHF. In nucleotides, the CDR3 is TGTGCCAGCAGCGCCGGGACAGAACCCCTCCACTTT.

The V call is TRBV4-1, the J call TRBJ1-2, with D possibly matching TRBD1 (5 bases). CDR1 and CDR2 (germline): MGHRA, YSYEKL. The CDR3 runs 15 residues. V shed 0 bases and J shed 4 bases, with 12 bases lying between them. This chain's CDR3 is CASSQDRVPGYGYTF. The CDR3 DNA is TGCGCCAGCAGCCAAGACAGGGTCCCTGGCTATGGCTACACCTTC.

The chain combines TRBV4-2 with TRBJ2-3; TRBD2 aligns across 12 bases. CDR3 length: 16 amino acids. V shed 5 bases, J shed 4 bases, and the junction held 7 bases outside the gene matches. Germline CDR1 reads LGHNA; CDR2 reads YNFKEQ. CDR3 sequence: CASSSGLAGPSDTQYF. CDR3 sequence (DNA): TGTGCCAGCAGCTCCGGACTAGCGGGACCCTCAGATACGCAGTATTTT.

The gene calls are TRBV7-9 and TRBJ2-6; 10 bases fit TRBD1. The ends lost 0 bases at V and 4 bases at J; junction bases unmatched: 9. There are 19 residues in the CDR3. The germline V gene has CDR1 SEHNR and CDR2 FQNEAQ (reference sequence). CDR3 in DNA: TGTGCCAGCAGCTTAGCGAAAGGACAGGGGGTTTCCGGGGCCAACGTCCTGACTTTC. It is translated as CASSLAKGQGVSGANVLTF. Together with reference TRBV7-9 and TRBJ2-6, the CDR3 gives the full variable domain: DTGVSQNPRHKITKRGQNVTFRCDPISEHNRLYWYRQTLGQGPEFLTYFQNEAQLEKSRLLSDRFSAERPKGSFSTLEIQRTEQGDSAMYLCASSLAKGQGVSGANVLTFGAGSRLTVL.

The chain employs TRBV4-3 and TRBJ1-2, with D possibly TRBD1 on 5 matching bases. Trimming left V 0 bases short and J 5 bases short, with 16 bases between. Germline CDR1 is LGHNA and CDR2 is YSLEER. The CDR3 contains 16 residues. CDR3 region: CASSQEEQAGEYGYTF. For the CDR3, the DNA is TGCGCCAGCAGCCAAGAGGAACAGGCGGGGGAATATGGCTACACCTTC.

The CDR3 spells CAWNLAGRYNEQFF. DNA for the CDR3: TGTGCCTGGAATTTAGCGGGGAGGTACAATGAGCAGTTCTTC. The chain uses TRBV30 and TRBJ2-1; the match to TRBD2 covers 8 bases. The CDR3 runs 14 residues. V lost 4 bases, J lost 4 bases, and 6 bases stayed unmatched. Germline V lookup: CDR1 GTSNPN, CDR2 SVGIG (reference sequence).

The gene calls are TRBV5-8 and TRBJ2-7; a weak D match, TRBD1 (6 bases). This CDR3 spans 15 amino acids. Germline V gene lookup returns CDR1 SGHTS and CDR2 YDEGEE. Trimming left V 4 bases short and J 0 bases short, with 14 bases between. CDR3 DNA: TGTGCCAGCAGCCAGGGGCCCGCCAACTCCTACGAGCAGTACTTC. Translation gives CASSQGPANSYEQYF.

This rearrangement joins TRBV2 to TRBJ2-7, with 16 bases fitting TRBD2. Germline trimming cut 3 bases from V and 5 bases from J; bases unmatched to any gene: 10. Per the germline V gene, CDR1 is SNHLY and CDR2 is FYNNEI. The CDR3 has 18 residues. CDR3 DNA: TGTGCCAGCAGTGATACTGGCAGGGGACTAGCGGGAGGGGACGAGCAGTACTTC. This codes for CASSDTGRGLAGGDEQYF.